This TCR beta chain is drawn from a study of blood T cell repertoires in COVID-19. Assay: immunoSEQ multiplex PCR; the TCRdb copy retains only in-frame clones and omits some. The sample consists of over 200,000 clones, just under 90% of them appearing once. The material sequenced was peripheral blood. The receptor comes from a man aged 25 to 45 with COVID-19, enrolled during active disease.

The CDR3 reads CATSFGVGGAETQYF. The CDR3, as DNA: TGTGCCACCAGTTTTGGGGTAGGGGGCGCAGAGACCCAGTACTTC. The J gene is TRBJ2-5, the V gene TRBV24-1; 7 bases are a match to TRBD1. Germline values: CDR1 KGHDR, CDR2 SFDVKD. The CDR3 sequence is 15 residues long. The J segment lost 4 bases and the V segment lost 6 bases, leaving 10 bases of the junction unmatched.